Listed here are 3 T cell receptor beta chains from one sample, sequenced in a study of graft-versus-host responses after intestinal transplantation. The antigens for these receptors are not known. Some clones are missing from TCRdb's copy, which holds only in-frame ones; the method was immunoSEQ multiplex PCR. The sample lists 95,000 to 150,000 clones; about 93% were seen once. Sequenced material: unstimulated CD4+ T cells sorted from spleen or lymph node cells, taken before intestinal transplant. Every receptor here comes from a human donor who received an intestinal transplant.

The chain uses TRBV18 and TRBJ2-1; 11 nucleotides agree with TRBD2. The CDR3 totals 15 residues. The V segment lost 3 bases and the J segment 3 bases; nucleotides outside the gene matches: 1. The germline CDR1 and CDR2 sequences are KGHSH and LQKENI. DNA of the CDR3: TGTGCCAGCTCACCCCTAGCGGGAGGCTACAATGAGCAGTTCTTC. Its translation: CASSPLAGGYNEQFF. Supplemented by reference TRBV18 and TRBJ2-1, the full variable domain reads NAGVMQNPRHLVRRRGQEARLRCSPMKGHSHVYWYRQLPEEGLKFMVYLQKENIIDESGMPKERFSAEFPKEGPSILRIQQVVRGDSAAYFCASSPLAGGYNEQFFGPGTRLTVL.

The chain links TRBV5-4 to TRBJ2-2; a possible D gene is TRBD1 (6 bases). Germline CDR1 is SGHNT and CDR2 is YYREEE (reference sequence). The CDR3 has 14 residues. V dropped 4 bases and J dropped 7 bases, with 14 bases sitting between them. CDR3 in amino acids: CASSVSGAGGELFF. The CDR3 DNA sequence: TGTGCCAGCAGCGTCTCAGGGGCCGGCGGGGAGCTGTTTTTT.

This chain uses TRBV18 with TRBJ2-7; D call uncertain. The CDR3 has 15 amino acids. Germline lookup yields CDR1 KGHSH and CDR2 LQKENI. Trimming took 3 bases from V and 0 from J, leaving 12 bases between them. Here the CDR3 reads CASSPDLGSSYEQYF. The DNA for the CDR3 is TGTGCCAGCTCACCCGATCTAGGATCCTCCTACGAGCAGTACTTC.